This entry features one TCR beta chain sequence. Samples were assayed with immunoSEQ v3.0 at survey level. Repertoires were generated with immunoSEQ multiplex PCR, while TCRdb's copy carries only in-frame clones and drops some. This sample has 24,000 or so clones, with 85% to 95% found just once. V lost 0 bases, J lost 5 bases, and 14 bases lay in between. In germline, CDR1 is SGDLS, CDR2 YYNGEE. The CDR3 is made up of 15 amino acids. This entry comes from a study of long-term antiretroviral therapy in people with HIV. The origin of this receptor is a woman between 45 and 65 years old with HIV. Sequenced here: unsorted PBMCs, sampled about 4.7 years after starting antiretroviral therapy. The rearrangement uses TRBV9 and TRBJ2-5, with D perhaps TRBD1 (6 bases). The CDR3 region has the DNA TGTGCCAGCAGCGTAGGTGTGGGGGCCCGGGAGACCCAGTACTTC. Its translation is CASSVGVGARETQYF.